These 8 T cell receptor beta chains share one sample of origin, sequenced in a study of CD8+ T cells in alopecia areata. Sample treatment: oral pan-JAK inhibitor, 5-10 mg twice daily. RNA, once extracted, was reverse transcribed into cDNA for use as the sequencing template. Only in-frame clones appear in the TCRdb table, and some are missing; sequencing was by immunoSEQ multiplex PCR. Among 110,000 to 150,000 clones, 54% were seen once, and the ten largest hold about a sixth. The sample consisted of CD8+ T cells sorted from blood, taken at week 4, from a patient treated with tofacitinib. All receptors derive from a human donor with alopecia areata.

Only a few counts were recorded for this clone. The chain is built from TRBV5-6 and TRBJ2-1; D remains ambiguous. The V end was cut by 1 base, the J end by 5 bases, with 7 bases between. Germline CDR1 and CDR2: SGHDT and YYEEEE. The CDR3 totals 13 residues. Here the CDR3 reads CASSLQSHNEQFF. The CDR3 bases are TGTGCCAGCAGCTTGCAGAGCCACAATGAGCAGTTCTTC.

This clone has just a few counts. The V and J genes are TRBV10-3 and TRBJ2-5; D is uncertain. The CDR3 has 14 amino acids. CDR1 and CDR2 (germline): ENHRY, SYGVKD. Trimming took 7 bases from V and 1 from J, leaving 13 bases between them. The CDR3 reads CAIISGPLQETQYF. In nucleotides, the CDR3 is TGTGCCATCATATCAGGTCCTCTCCAAGAGACCCAGTACTTC.

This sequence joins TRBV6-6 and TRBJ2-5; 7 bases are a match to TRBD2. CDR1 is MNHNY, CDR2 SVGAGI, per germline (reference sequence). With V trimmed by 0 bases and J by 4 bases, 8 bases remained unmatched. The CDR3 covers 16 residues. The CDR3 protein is CASSYSAGVRGETQYF. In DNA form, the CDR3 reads TGTGCCAGCAGTTACTCCGCGGGGGTCCGGGGAGAGACCCAGTACTTC.

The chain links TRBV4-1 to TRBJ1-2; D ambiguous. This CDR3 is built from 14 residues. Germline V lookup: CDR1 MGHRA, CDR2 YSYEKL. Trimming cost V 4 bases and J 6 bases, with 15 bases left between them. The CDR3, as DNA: TGCGCCAGCAGCCCTCGCCTAGGAGAGGATGGCTACACCTTC. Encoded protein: CASSPRLGEDGYTF.

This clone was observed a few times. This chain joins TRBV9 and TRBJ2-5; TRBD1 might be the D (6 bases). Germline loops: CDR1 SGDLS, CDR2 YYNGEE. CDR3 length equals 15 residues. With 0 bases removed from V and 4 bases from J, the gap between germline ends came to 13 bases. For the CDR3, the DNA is TGTGCCAGCAGCGTAGTAGGCATAGGGGGAGAGACCCAGTACTTC. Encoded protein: CASSVVGIGGETQYF.

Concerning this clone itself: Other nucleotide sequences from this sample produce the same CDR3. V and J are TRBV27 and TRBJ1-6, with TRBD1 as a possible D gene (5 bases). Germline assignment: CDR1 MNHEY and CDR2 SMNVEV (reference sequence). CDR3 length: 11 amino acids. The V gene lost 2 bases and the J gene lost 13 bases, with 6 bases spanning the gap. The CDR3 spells CASSLGGPLHF. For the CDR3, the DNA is TGTGCCAGCAGTTTAGGGGGGCCCCTCCACTTT.

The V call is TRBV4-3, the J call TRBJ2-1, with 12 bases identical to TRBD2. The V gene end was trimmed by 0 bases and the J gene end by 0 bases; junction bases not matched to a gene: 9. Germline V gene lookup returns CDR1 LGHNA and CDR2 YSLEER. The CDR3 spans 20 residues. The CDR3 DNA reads TGCGCCAGCAGCCAAGACCTAGCGGGGGGGCTCTTCGACTCCTACAATGAGCAGTTCTTC. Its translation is CASSQDLAGGLFDSYNEQFF.

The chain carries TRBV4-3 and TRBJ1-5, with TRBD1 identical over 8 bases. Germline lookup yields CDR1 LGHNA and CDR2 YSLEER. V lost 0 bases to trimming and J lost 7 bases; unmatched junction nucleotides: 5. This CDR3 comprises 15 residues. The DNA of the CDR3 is TGCGCCAGCAGCCAAGATTGGACAGGGCAACAGCCCCAGCATTTT. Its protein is CASSQDWTGQQPQHF.